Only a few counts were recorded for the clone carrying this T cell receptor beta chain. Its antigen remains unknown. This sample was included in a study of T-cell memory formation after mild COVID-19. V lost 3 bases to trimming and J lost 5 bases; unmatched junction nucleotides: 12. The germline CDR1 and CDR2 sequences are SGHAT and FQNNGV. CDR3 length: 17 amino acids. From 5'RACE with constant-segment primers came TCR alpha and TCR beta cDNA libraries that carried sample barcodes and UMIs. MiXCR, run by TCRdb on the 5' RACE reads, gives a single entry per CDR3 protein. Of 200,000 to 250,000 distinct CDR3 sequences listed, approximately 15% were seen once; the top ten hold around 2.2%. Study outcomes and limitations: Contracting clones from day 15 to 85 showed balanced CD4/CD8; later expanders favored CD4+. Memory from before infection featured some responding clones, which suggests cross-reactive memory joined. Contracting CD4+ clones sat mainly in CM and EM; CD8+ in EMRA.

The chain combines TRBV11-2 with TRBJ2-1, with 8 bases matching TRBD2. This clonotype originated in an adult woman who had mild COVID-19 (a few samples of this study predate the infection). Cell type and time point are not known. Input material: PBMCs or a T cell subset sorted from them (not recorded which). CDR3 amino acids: CASSFGVWREDDNEQFF. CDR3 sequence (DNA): TGTGCCAGCAGCTTCGGGGTATGGCGGGAGGATGACAATGAGCAGTTCTTC.